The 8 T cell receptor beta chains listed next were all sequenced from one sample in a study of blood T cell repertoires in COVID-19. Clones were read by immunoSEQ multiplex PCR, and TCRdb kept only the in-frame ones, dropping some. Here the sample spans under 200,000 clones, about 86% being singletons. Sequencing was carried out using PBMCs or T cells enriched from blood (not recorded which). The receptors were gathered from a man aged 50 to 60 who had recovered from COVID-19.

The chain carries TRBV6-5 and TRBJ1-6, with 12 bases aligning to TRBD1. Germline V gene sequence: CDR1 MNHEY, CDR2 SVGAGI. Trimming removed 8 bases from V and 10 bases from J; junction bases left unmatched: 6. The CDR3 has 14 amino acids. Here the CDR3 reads CASGTGGSRSPLHF. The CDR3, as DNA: TGTGCCAGCGGGACAGGGGGCTCTCGATCACCCCTCCACTTT.

The CDR3 is CARSLEWDSGGAKETQYF. CDR3 coding DNA: TGTGCCAGAAGCTTGGAGTGGGATAGCGGGGGGGCCAAAGAGACCCAGTACTTC. V is TRBV5-3 and J is TRBJ2-5; TRBD2 agrees at 11 bases. TRBV5-3 is placed among ORFs of uncertain function. The CDR3 runs to 18 residues. V trimming: 0 bases; J trimming: 3 bases; junction bases outside the gene matches: 10.

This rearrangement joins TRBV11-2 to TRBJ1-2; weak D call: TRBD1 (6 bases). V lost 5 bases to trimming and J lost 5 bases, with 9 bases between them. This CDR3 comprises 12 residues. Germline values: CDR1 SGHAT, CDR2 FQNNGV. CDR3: CASSPTGYGYTF. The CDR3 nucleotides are TGTGCCAGCAGCCCCACAGGGTATGGCTACACCTTC.

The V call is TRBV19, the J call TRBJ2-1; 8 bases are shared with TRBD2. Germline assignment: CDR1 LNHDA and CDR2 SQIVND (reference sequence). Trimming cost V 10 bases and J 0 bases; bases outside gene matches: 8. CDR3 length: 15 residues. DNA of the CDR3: TGTGCCACCAGAGCGGGGGCCCCCTCCTACAATGAGCAGTTCTTC. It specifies CATRAGAPSYNEQFF.

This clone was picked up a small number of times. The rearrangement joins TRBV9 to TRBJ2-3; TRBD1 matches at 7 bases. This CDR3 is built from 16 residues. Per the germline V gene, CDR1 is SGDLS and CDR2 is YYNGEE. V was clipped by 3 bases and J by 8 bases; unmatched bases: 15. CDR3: CASSARDSIFISTQYF. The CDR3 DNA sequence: TGTGCCAGCAGCGCCCGGGACAGTATATTTATCAGTACGCAGTATTTT.

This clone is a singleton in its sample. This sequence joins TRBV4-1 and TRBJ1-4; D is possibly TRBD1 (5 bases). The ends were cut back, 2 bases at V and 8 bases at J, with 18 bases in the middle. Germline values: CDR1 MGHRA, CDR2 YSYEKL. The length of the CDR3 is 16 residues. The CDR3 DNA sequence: TGCGCCAGCAGCCAAACCGCCGGGACTGCCGGGGAAAAACTGTTTTTT. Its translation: CASSQTAGTAGEKLFF.

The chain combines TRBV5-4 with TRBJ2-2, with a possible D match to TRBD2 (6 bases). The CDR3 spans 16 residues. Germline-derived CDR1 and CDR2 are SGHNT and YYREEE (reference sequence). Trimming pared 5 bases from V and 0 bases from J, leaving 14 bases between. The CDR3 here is CASRRGLDANTGELFF. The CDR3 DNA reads TGTGCCAGCAGACGGGGACTGGACGCGAACACCGGGGAGCTGTTTTTT.

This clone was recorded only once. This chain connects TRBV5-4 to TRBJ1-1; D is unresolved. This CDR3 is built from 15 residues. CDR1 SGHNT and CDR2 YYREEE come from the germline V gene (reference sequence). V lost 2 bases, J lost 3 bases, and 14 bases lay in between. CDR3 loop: CASSLSTAIDTEAFF. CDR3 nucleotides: TGTGCCAGCAGCTTAAGTACAGCTATTGACACTGAAGCTTTCTTT.